This TCR beta chain was found in a study of blood T cell repertoires in COVID-19. At the level of the study: The United States, Italy and Spain provided the acute and convalescent COVID-19 samples.

The cohort comprised adults aged about 18 to 100 years residing in some 24 US areas. Participants reported their clinical history, and cohort assignment relied on those reports. This table comes from immunoSEQ multiplex PCR, and its TCRdb copy is limited to in-frame clones, with some not included. Of roughly 240,000 clones listed, roughly 85% are singletons. Germline-derived CDR1 and CDR2 are GTSNPN and SVGIG (reference sequence). CDR3 length equals 13 residues. Trimming took 2 bases from V and 5 from J, leaving 12 bases between them. The sample was PBMCs or T cells enriched from blood (not recorded which). The sequence derives from a woman between 50 and 59 years old with acute COVID-19. This chain uses TRBV30 with TRBJ2-5; possible D gene TRBD1, 6 bases. CDR3 sequence reads: CAWSRDMGETQYF. As DNA, the CDR3 is TGTGCCTGGAGTCGGGACATGGGGGAGACCCAGTACTTC.